This TCR beta chain was recorded in a study of cytomegalovirus exposure and HLA in healthy donors. In the study overall: The roughly 110 validation repertoires were reported in a later analysis to have been generated on the same platform as the approximately 700 first-cohort repertoires.

Germline CDR1 MNHEY, CDR2 SMNVEV (reference sequence). V lost 11 bases and J lost 6; bases outside the gene matches: 8. The CDR3 length is 13 residues. The repertoire was sequenced with immunoSEQ multiplex PCR; TCRdb's copy has only in-frame clones and lacks some. The sample lists 190,000 or so clones, about 80% occurring once. Study-wide results and limits: The finding came from a later analysis; first-cohort TCR clusters tended to co-occur in the roughly 110 validation repertoires. High sensitivity and specificity were reportedly achieved when the classifier diagnosed cytomegalovirus status. Most TCR sequences proved rare, with some public TCRs found in many donors.

In the case of this clone: The antigen is not known.

Input material: PBMCs. This sequence joins TRBV27 and TRBJ2-2; 8 bases are a match to TRBD1. This sequence was found in a woman aged 18-29 years in good health and CMV-seropositive. CDR3: CASGQDISGELFF. The CDR3 region has the DNA TGTGCCTCGGGACAGGACATCTCCGGGGAGCTGTTTTTT.